One T cell receptor (beta chain) is described in this entry. Its antigen is currently unknown. The study made its TRB cDNA libraries by 5' RACE, adding UMI labels. TCRdb re-called the 5' RACE reads; every CDR3 protein appears as one record, without DNA. Its table records some 150,000 distinct CDR3 sequences. The sample comes from a study of CXCR3-negative and CXCR3-positive naive CD8 T cells. Study context: A total of 150 million or so TRB reads was generated, with about 1.5 +/- 0.3 million per library.

General study points: Hydrophobicity was higher for TRB CDR3s found in CXCR3-positive naive cells than in CXCR3-negative naive cells. Naive subsets did not differ in surface CD5, and the authors estimated TCR strength using properties of the TRB CDR3.

From germline, CDR1 is GTSNPN and CDR2 SVGIG (reference sequence). The CDR3 length is 15 residues. The chain joins TRBV30 to TRBJ2-3; TCRdb picks TRBD2, but there is no DNA to check that call. The clonotype comes from a human donor in good health. Some clones in this sample may be carry-over from other donors' samples. The sample comprised naive CXCR3+ CD8+ T cells from blood. As for subset: CD45RO-CCR7+CD27+CD95- naive CD8+ T cells expressing CXCR3 (TNR3+). The CDR3 is CAWSGGSGSGDTQYF.